This TCR beta chain was captured in a study of T cell responses to AZD1222 COVID-19 vaccine. This table comes from immunoSEQ multiplex PCR, and its TCRdb copy is limited to in-frame clones, with some not included. The data show about 24,000 clones, 85% to 90% seen once. Investigators merged groups given second doses at roughly 4 or roughly 12 weeks. Germline CDR1 LNHDA, CDR2 SQIVND (reference sequence). This CDR3 is built from 16 residues. Comments on this clone: The junction does not match germline at one end; this may be a read error.

This rearrangement joins TRBV19 to TRBJ2-3, with TRBD2 matching over 8 bases. The input for sequencing was peripheral blood, taken 28 days after the second AZD1222 dose. This TCR was sampled from an adult who received the AZD1222 COVID-19 vaccine. CDR3 coding DNA: TGTGCCAGTAGTAATCGCGCCGGGACTAGTGTGGATAAGCAGTATTTT. Residues: CASSNRAGTSVDKQYF.